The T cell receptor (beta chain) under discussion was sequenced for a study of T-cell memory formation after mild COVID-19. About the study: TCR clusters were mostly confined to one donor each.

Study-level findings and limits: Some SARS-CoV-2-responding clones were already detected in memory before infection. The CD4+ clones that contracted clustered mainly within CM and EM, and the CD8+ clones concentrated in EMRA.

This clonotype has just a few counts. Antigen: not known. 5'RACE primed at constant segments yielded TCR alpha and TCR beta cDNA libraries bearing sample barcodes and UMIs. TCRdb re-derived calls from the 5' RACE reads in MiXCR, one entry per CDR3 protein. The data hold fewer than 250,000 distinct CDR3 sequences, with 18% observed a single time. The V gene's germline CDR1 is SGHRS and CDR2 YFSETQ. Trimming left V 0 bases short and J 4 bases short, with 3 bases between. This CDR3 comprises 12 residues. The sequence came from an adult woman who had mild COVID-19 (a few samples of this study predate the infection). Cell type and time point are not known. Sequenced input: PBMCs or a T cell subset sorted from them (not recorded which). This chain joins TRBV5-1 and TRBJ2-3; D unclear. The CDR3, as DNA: TGCGCCAGCAGCTTGGCTGCAGATACGCAGTATTTT. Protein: CASSLAADTQYF.